This T cell receptor beta chain derives from a study of OX40 agonist ivuxolimab in advanced cancers. Background on the study: Hepatocellular carcinoma, melanoma, renal cell or head and neck cancer was diagnosed in the dose-escalation patients. Three patients, one with hepatocellular carcinoma and two with cutaneous melanoma, responded partially.

Data came from immunoSEQ multiplex PCR; TCRdb stores just in-frame clones and leaves some out. The table records under 100,000 clones, 90% of them present only once. Trimming took 6 bases from V and 1 from J, leaving 15 bases between them. Germline values: CDR1 MNHNS, CDR2 SASEGT. This CDR3 has 15 amino acids. This clone was detected a few times. Exclusion applied to patients with autoimmune disease history or systemic immunosuppression. The clonotype was recovered from an adult with an advanced solid tumor such as melanoma, head and neck, liver or kidney cancer. The chain carries TRBV6-1 and TRBJ1-1, with D possibly matching TRBD1 (5 bases). Sequencing was performed on CD4+ or CD8+ T cells sorted from blood, taken in a trial of the OX40 agonist ivuxolimab. The CDR3 spells CASSGHSSGNTEAFF. CDR3 in DNA: TGTGCCAGCAGCGGACACTCAAGTGGGAACACTGAAGCTTTCTTT.